The entry below gives a single T cell receptor beta chain sequence along with its context. The entry originates in a study of PD-L1 blockade in urothelial cancer. Germline V gene sequence: CDR1 SGHRS, CDR2 YFSETQ. The V gene end was trimmed by 4 bases and the J gene end by 2 bases; junction bases not matched to a gene: 6. This CDR3 contains 14 residues. Documented time point: peripheral blood 6 weeks after treatment start. The table came from immunoSEQ multiplex PCR; TCRdb's copy has only in-frame clones and leaves some out. The sample holds about 43,000 clones, 83% seen once. The origin of this receptor is a man aged 55 to 69 with urothelial cancer. The V and J genes are TRBV5-1 and TRBJ2-7; 7 bases are shared with TRBD1. The sample in question was PBMCs, obtained around atezolizumab (anti-PD-L1) treatment. The CDR3 bases are TGCGCCAGCAGCCTTACAGGGGACACCTACGAGCAGTACTTC. It encodes CASSLTGDTYEQYF.